A single sample gave rise to the 25 T cell receptor beta chains below, sequenced in a study of T-cell reconstitution after alpha-beta-depleted transplantation in children. The TCRbeta library incorporated unique molecular identifiers. From the PCR reads, TCRdb called clonotypes with MiXCR, one entry per CDR3 protein. The sample consists of approximately 1,000,000 distinct CDR3 sequences, around 30% of them appearing once. Sequencing was performed on PBMCs, mostly from graft donor cells, taken 360 days after TCRalphabeta/CD19-depleted stem cell transplant. The origin of the receptors is a boy in the first two years of life who had a stem cell transplant for SCID, so the T cells may come from the graft donor.

Worth noting for this clonotype: One junction end does not reproduce the germline sequence, and a read error may be involved. The chain recombines TRBV5-5 with TRBJ2-7; a weak D match, TRBD2 (6 bases). Germline V gives CDR1 SGHKS, CDR2 YYEKEE (reference sequence). The CDR3 is made up of 15 amino acids. The CDR3 DNA is TGTGCCAGCAGCTTGGCGGGGGTGGCCTCCCACGAGCAGTACTTC. It translates to CASSLAGVASHEQYF.

V gene TRBV20-1 combines with J gene TRBJ1-1; D remains unclear. The V end lost 6 bases, the J end lost 4 bases, and 12 bases lay between the germline ends. CDR3 length: 12 residues. Germline V lookup: CDR1 DFQATT, CDR2 SNEGSKA (reference sequence). CDR3 protein: CSAAPWGTEAFF. The CDR3 DNA reads TGCAGTGCCGCCCCGTGGGGCACTGAAGCTTTCTTT.

The chain joins TRBV2 to TRBJ1-1; D remains unclear. The CDR3 runs to 14 residues. Trimming removed 3 bases at V and 1 base at J, with 9 bases between. CDR1 is SNHLY, CDR2 FYNNEI, per germline. CDR3 protein: CASSELGKNTEAFF. The CDR3 region has the DNA TGTGCCAGCAGTGAGCTGGGGAAGAACACTGAAGCTTTCTTT.

The chain couples TRBV10-3 to TRBJ2-5; 14 nucleotides match TRBD2. The germline V gene encodes CDR1 ENHRY and CDR2 SYGVKD. The CDR3 spans 18 residues. J lost 4 bases, V lost 3 bases, and 10 bases had no gene match. The CDR3 region has the DNA TGTGCCATCAGTGACCCTTACCCGACTAGCGGGGGGGCAGAGACCCAGTACTTC. Translating it yields CAISDPYPTSGGAETQYF.

This clonotype was observed a handful of times. J is TRBJ2-1 and V is TRBV10-3, with D hard to call. Germline loops: CDR1 ENHRY, CDR2 SYGVKD. The CDR3 length is 12 residues. V lost 3 bases and J lost 6, with 6 bases in between. This CDR3 reads CAISDFRNEQFF. The CDR3 DNA reads TGTGCCATCAGTGATTTTCGCAATGAGCAGTTCTTC.

This chain connects TRBV3-1 to TRBJ1-1, with D unclear. The CDR3 has 14 amino acids. The V gene lost 5 bases and the J gene lost 1 base, with 11 bases spanning the gap. CDR1 and CDR2 (germline): LGHDT, YNNKEL (reference sequence). In DNA form, the CDR3 reads TGTGCCAGCAGCTCCTTCGCGGGGAACACTGAAGCTTTCTTT. Translated: CASSSFAGNTEAFF. The full variable domain, with the rest looked up from reference TRBV3-1 and TRBJ1-1, is DTAVSQTPKYLVTQMGNDKSIKCEQNLGHDTMYWYKQDSKKFLKIMFSYNNKELIINETVPNRFSPKSPDKAHLNLHINSLELGDSAVYFCASSSFAGNTEAFFGQGTRLTVV.

V gene TRBV30 combines with J gene TRBJ2-6; D remains unclear. Germline lookup yields CDR1 GTSNPN and CDR2 SVGIG (reference sequence). The CDR3 consists of 17 residues. Trimming removed 2 bases at V and 0 bases at J, with 14 bases between. CDR3 in amino acids: CAWSCVRTCSGANVLTF. CDR3 DNA sequence: TGTGCCTGGAGTTGCGTTCGGACCTGCTCTGGGGCCAACGTCCTGACTTTC.

On this clonotype itself: One junction end disagrees with the germline gene, perhaps due to a read error. The chain couples TRBV4-1 to TRBJ2-2; 7 nucleotides agree with TRBD1. Germline-derived CDR1 and CDR2 are MGHRA and YSYEKL. The CDR3 runs 18 residues. CDR3 in DNA: TGCGCCAGCAGCAAAGAATTATCAGGACAGGCGAACACCGGGGAGCTGTTTTTT. Translation: CASSKELSGQANTGELFF.

The count of this clonotype is one. The chain employs TRBV14 and TRBJ1-3; D perhaps matches TRBD1 (5 bases). Germline V gene lookup returns CDR1 SGHDN and CDR2 FVKESK. The ends were cut back, 3 bases at V and 4 bases at J, with 13 bases in the middle. The CDR3 extends over 15 amino acids. CDR3 bases: TGTGCCAGCAGCCAGCAGGGCATCCCGGGAAACACCATATATTTT. Amino acids: CASSQQGIPGNTIYF.

V is TRBV6-2 or TRBV6-3 and J is TRBJ2-7; the D is unclear. Trimming stripped 6 bases from V and 3 bases from J, with 9 bases between. CDR1 and CDR2 (germline): MNHEY, SVGEGT. The CDR3 sequence is 12 residues long. CDR3 sequence (DNA): TGTGCCAGCAGACCCAATTACTACGAGCAGTACTTC. Amino acid sequence: CASRPNYYEQYF.

This clonotype was counted at least ten times. V is TRBV7-9 and J is TRBJ2-2; D is uncertain. This CDR3 has 13 residues. Trimming removed 1 base at V and 3 bases at J, with 3 bases between. Germline CDR1 and CDR2: SEHNR and FQNEAQ (reference sequence). CDR3 amino acids: CASSLGYTGELFF. DNA of the CDR3: TGTGCCAGCAGCTTAGGGTACACCGGGGAGCTGTTTTTT.

The chain joins TRBV20-1 to TRBJ2-5; D is perhaps TRBD1 or TRBD2 (6 bases each). This CDR3 is built from 15 residues. Trimming took 2 bases from V and 2 from J, leaving 15 bases between them. CDR1 is DFQATT and CDR2 is SNEGSKA in the germline V gene (reference sequence). CDR3 residues: CSARQVPGAQETQYF. The CDR3 nucleotides are TGCAGTGCTAGACAAGTCCCGGGGGCACAAGAGACCCAGTACTTC.

This clonotype was detected only a few times. The chain has TRBV5-1 and TRBJ1-2; a weak D match, TRBD1 (5 bases). This CDR3 comprises 15 residues. V was cut by 0 bases and J by 0 bases, with 9 bases left in between. Looked up from germline, CDR1 is SGHRS and CDR2 is YFSETQ. CDR3 nucleotide sequence: TGCGCCAGCAGCTTGGGGGGCAGCTCTAACTATGGCTACACCTTC. As protein: CASSLGGSSNYGYTF.

The sample holds a few counts of this clonotype. The V and J genes are TRBV7-9 and TRBJ2-2, with D possibly TRBD1 on 5 matching bases. The V and J ends lost 4 bases and 0 bases respectively, with 15 bases between them. The CDR3 sequence is 17 residues long. Germline V gene lookup returns CDR1 SEHNR and CDR2 FQNEAQ (reference sequence). CDR3 DNA sequence: TGTGCCAGCAGCTCACCCAGACAGACCACGAACACCGGGGAGCTGTTTTTT. Its translation is CASSSPRQTTNTGELFF. The full variable domain, rest sourced from reference TRBV7-9 and TRBJ2-2, is DTGVSQNPRHKITKRGQNVTFRCDPISEHNRLYWYRQTLGQGPEFLTYFQNEAQLEKSRLLSDRFSAERPKGSFSTLEIQRTEQGDSAMYLCASSSPRQTTNTGELFFGEGSRLTVL.

CDR3 bases: TGCAGTGCTAGAGGAGGGGCCCCAGATACGCAGTATTTT. Protein: CSARGGAPDTQYF. This chain uses TRBV20-1 with TRBJ2-3; the D call may be TRBD1 or TRBD2 (5 bases each). The germline CDR1 and CDR2 sequences are DFQATT and SNEGSKA (reference sequence). CDR3 length: 13 amino acids. V was cut by 1 base and J by 4 bases, with 9 bases left in between.

The chain carries TRBV12-3 or TRBV12-4 and TRBJ2-7; 11 nucleotides agree with TRBD2. The CDR3 is made up of 15 amino acids. V lost 6 bases to trimming and J lost 5 bases; unmatched junction nucleotides: 9. CDR3: CASSRSGGATNEQYF. CDR3 in DNA: TGTGCCAGCAGCCGTAGCGGGGGGGCGACGAACGAGCAGTACTTC.

In this sample, this clonotype turned up many times. The chain links TRBV6-5 to TRBJ2-7; 8 bases line up with TRBD1. Germline-derived CDR1 and CDR2 are MNHEY and SVGAGI. The CDR3 covers 14 residues. V trimming: 2 bases; J trimming: 3 bases; junction bases outside the gene matches: 3. CDR3 amino acids: CASSYRDRNYEQYF. CDR3 in DNA: TGTGCCAGCAGTTACCGGGACAGGAACTACGAGCAGTACTTC.

The CDR3 region has the DNA TGCAGCGTTGTACGCAGGGTGTCCTACAATGAGCAGTTCTTC. Translated, it gives CSVVRRVSYNEQFF. The chain is built from TRBV29-1 and TRBJ2-1, with D perhaps TRBD1 (5 bases). The CDR3 spans 14 residues. Trimming took off 4 bases at V and 1 base at J, with 11 bases between the two ends. The germline gives CDR1 SQVTM, CDR2 ANQGSEA.

This clonotype has just a few counts. The chain uses TRBV7-2 and TRBJ2-1; maybe TRBD2 (6 bases). This CDR3 contains 17 residues. Germline CDR1 is SGHTA and CDR2 is FQGNSA. Trimming removed 6 bases at V and 0 bases at J, with 18 bases between. CDR3 protein: CASRPLRGIRSYNEQFF. Written as DNA, the CDR3 is TGTGCCAGCAGGCCACTTCGGGGGATCCGCTCCTACAATGAGCAGTTCTTC.

The chain combines TRBV9 with TRBJ2-3; unclear D gene. Germline CDR1 reads SGDLS; CDR2 reads YYNGEE. The germline V and J ends were trimmed by 4 bases and 3 bases, with 9 bases remaining between them. The CDR3 extends over 13 amino acids. CDR3 sequence reads: CASSSRPTDTQYF. The CDR3 DNA sequence: TGTGCCAGCAGCTCCCGGCCTACAGATACGCAGTATTTT.

J is TRBJ2-7 and V is TRBV12-3 or TRBV12-4; D call uncertain. V dropped 8 bases and J dropped 9 bases, with 14 bases sitting between them. The CDR3 is made up of 11 amino acids. This chain's CDR3 is CASSVGVSQYF. The CDR3 DNA reads TGTGCCAGCTCAGTGGGCGTTTCGCAGTACTTC.

The chain combines TRBV20-1 with TRBJ2-3, with D tentatively TRBD1 (6 bases). The ends were cut back, 6 bases at V and 4 bases at J, with 17 bases in the middle. The CDR3 is made up of 14 amino acids. Germline lookup yields CDR1 DFQATT and CDR2 SNEGSKA (reference sequence). The CDR3 DNA is TGCAGTGCATCCGGCCCTGGGGGCTCAGATACGCAGTATTTT. Protein product: CSASGPGGSDTQYF.

This clonotype was counted ten times or more. The CDR3 nucleotides are TGTGCCAGCAGTTTATTTCAGGGGAGCACAGATACGCAGTATTTT. Translating gives CASSLFQGSTDTQYF. This rearrangement joins TRBV27 to TRBJ2-3; a weak D match, TRBD1 (6 bases). CDR1 is MNHEY, CDR2 SMNVEV, per germline (reference sequence). The CDR3 consists of 15 residues. Deletions cut 1 base from V and 0 bases from J, with 8 bases between.

Only a few counts were recorded for this clonotype. This chain joins TRBV3-1 and TRBJ2-5; D uncertain. Between the trimmed V and J ends, which lost 2 bases and 5 bases, there was a span of 9 bases. Germline values: CDR1 LGHDT, CDR2 YNNKEL (reference sequence). The CDR3 runs 13 residues. The CDR3 DNA reads as TGTGCCAGCAGCCAAAGTCCTCCTGAGACCCAGTACTTC. Protein product: CASSQSPPETQYF.

The rearrangement links TRBV20-1 to TRBJ1-3; D is unclear. Trimming took off 7 bases at V and 0 bases at J, with 10 bases between the two ends. CDR1 is DFQATT, CDR2 SNEGSKA, per germline (reference sequence). The CDR3 is 13 residues long. The chain's CDR3 is CSGSPYSGNTIYF. CDR3 in DNA: TGCAGTGGAAGCCCATACTCTGGAAACACCATATATTTT.